What follows describes a single T cell receptor beta chain. Its target is not known. This entry belongs to a study of Siglec-9 on CD8 T cells in melanoma. Trimming removed 1 base at V and 7 bases at J, with 10 bases between. This CDR3 spans 14 amino acids. Looked up from germline, CDR1 is MNHEY and CDR2 is SMNVEV (reference sequence). The study's findings and limits: In melanoma tumors, a Siglec-9-marked effector memory CD8+ subset reportedly appeared to accumulate.

TCRdb's copy holds only in-frame clones and misses some; the assay was immunoSEQ multiplex PCR. This table has some 37,000 clones, around 82% appearing once. The V and J genes are TRBV27 and TRBJ2-2; tentative D call: TRBD1 (6 bases). Sequenced material: Siglec-9- CD8+ T cells sorted from blood. The clonotype was recovered from a human donor in good health. CDR3 sequence: CASSLYRADGELFF. In DNA, the CDR3 is TGTGCCAGCAGTTTATACAGGGCGGACGGGGAGCTGTTTTTT.